This TCR beta chain was retrieved from a study of T cells in Graves' hyperthyroidism and ophthalmopathy. Overall study results and limits: In blood, most of the thyroid clonotypes expanded above 0.001 were also present.

V was pared by 3 bases and J by 5 bases, with 6 bases of the junction left unmatched. This CDR3 is 15 amino acids long. Germline V CDR1 and CDR2: DFQATT, SNEGSKA (reference sequence). The diagnostic basis comprised clinical symptoms, serum thyroxine and TRAb, thyroid ultrasound and orbital computed tomography. Concerning this clonotype: The target antigen is unknown.

The TCR beta CDR3 regions underwent amplification using RNA transcripts as the source. First-round RT-PCR with HTBI primers amplified the TCR CDR3 region. TCRdb analysed the multiplex PCR reads with MiXCR anew, one entry per CDR3 protein. The sample carries 450,000 to 700,000 distinct CDR3 sequences, about 43% recorded once. Sequencing input: peripheral blood or thyroid tissue (not recorded which). The chain combines TRBV20-1 with TRBJ2-5; 13 positions match TRBD2. The origin of this receptor is an adult woman with Graves' disease, either hyperthyroidism or ophthalmopathy (not recorded which). The CDR3 sequence: CSARVPTSGRETQYF. DNA of the CDR3: TGCAGTGCTAGGGTTCCGACTAGCGGGAGGGAGACCCAGTACTTC.